The clone carrying this T cell receptor (beta chain) has more than one count but fewer than ten. Other DNA sequences in this sample translate to the same CDR3. This record belongs to a study of shared clonotypes between healthy human individuals. V shed 0 bases and J shed 2 bases, with 10 bases lying between them. This CDR3 region has 15 residues. The germline CDR1 and CDR2 sequences are LGHNA and YNFKEQ. It was some 96 million PBMCs that unsorted samples used for genomic DNA. Using immunoSEQ multiplex PCR, the repertoire was profiled, and TCRdb retains in-frame clones only, with some absent. The profile covers a few hundred thousand clones, with around 81% appearing a single time and about 12% taken by the ten largest.

Input material: PBMCs. The source is a woman aged 40 to 50 in good health. Some clones in this sample may be carry-over from other donors' samples. V and J are TRBV4-2 and TRBJ1-2, with D possibly matching TRBD1 (6 bases). Here the CDR3 DNA reads TGTGCCAGCAGCCAAGAAGGGGGGGGCAACTATGGCTACACCTTC. It yields the protein CASSQEGGGNYGYTF.